This TCR beta chain emerged from a study of technical replicates of blood from a handful of donors. Assay: immunoSEQ multiplex PCR; the TCRdb copy retains only in-frame clones and omits some. The table shows approximately 73,000 clones, with about 90% occurring only once. This CDR3 contains 17 residues. CDR1 and CDR2 (germline): MDHEN, SYDVKM. Trimming cost V 3 bases and J 2 bases; bases outside gene matches: 12. J is TRBJ1-2 and V is TRBV28; TRBD1 matches at 7 bases. The specimen was T cells isolated from PBMCs. The TCR originated in a human donor in good health. The CDR3 spells CASSLSPGTAMNYGYTF. The CDR3 DNA reads TGTGCCAGCAGTTTGTCTCCCGGGACAGCGATGAACTATGGCTACACCTTC.